The 23 T cell receptor beta chains given below trace back to one sample, sequenced in a study of post-analysis software for immune sequencing data. General observations from the study: Patients showed TRBV5-6, TRBV5-1 and TRBV20-1 among four to six TRBV segments more frequent than in controls.

Built from TCR beta cDNA, the libraries had unique molecular identifiers in them. TCRdb called the PCR reads again in MiXCR, with one record for every CDR3 protein. The sample holds a few hundred thousand distinct CDR3 sequences, less than 40% seen once. Their target antigens are unknown. Sequenced material: blood. These receptors came from a girl aged 2-17 years with multiple sclerosis.

V is TRBV9 and J is TRBJ2-1; D unclear. CDR3 length: 15 amino acids. The germline V gene encodes CDR1 SGDLS and CDR2 YYNGEE. V lost 4 bases and J lost 6, with 17 bases in between. In DNA form, the CDR3 reads TGTGCCAGCAGCCCTTTATCGAGGTCCGTCAATGAGCAGTTCTTC. This translates into CASSPLSRSVNEQFF.

The gene calls are TRBV28 and TRBJ1-5; no firm D call. The CDR3 extends over 14 amino acids. With 3 bases removed from V and 6 bases from J, the gap between germline ends came to 12 bases. Germline CDR1 reads MDHEN; CDR2 reads SYDVKM. CDR3 coding DNA: TGTGCCAGCAGTTTTGCGGGTATGACTCAGCCCCAGCATTTT. This gives the protein CASSFAGMTQPQHF.

This clonotype was seen a few times. The chain employs TRBV29-1 and TRBJ2-7; D ambiguous. This CDR3 spans 11 amino acids. Trimming removed 4 bases at V and 3 bases at J, with 7 bases between. Germline CDR1 and CDR2: SQVTM and ANQGSEA. The CDR3 loop is CSVVWDYEQYF. CDR3 DNA: TGCAGCGTTGTTTGGGACTACGAGCAGTACTTC.

This clonotype has a handful of counts. The chain combines TRBV14 with TRBJ2-7; D remains unclear. Germline V gene lookup returns CDR1 SGHDN and CDR2 FVKESK. V lost 1 base and J lost 0, with 16 bases in between. The CDR3 totals 17 residues. This CDR3 is CASSQVRTLTSSYEQYF. CDR3 nucleotides: TGTGCCAGCAGCCAAGTGAGAACCCTCACGAGCTCCTACGAGCAGTACTTC.

The chain is built from TRBV3-1 and TRBJ2-2, with D uncertain. Trimming took off 1 base at V and 2 bases at J, with 8 bases between the two ends. The germline CDR1 and CDR2 sequences are LGHDT and YNNKEL (reference sequence). The CDR3 extends over 15 amino acids. CDR3 region: CASSQVVGNTGELFF. DNA for the CDR3: TGTGCCAGCAGCCAAGTCGTAGGAAACACCGGGGAGCTGTTTTTT.

This clonotype was observed a handful of times. The chain combines TRBV5-4 with TRBJ2-7, with no clear D. The CDR3 has 13 residues. V dropped 0 bases and J dropped 5 bases, with 9 bases sitting between them. Per the germline V gene, CDR1 is SGHNT and CDR2 is YYREEE (reference sequence). The CDR3 protein is CASSLGVDHEQYF. CDR3 bases: TGTGCCAGCAGCTTGGGAGTGGACCACGAGCAGTACTTC.

This clonotype was counted at least ten times. The chain joins TRBV7-3 to TRBJ2-1; 10 nucleotides agree with TRBD2. Germline values: CDR1 SGHTA, CDR2 FQGTGA. The ends lost 1 base at V and 4 bases at J; junction bases unmatched: 4. The CDR3 totals 16 residues. DNA for the CDR3: TGTGCCAGCAGCTTAAGGAGCGGGGGGGCATACAATGAGCAGTTCTTC. Its translation is CASSLRSGGAYNEQFF.

This clonotype is a singleton in its sample. This chain joins TRBV3-1 and TRBJ2-5; no clear D gene. Deletions cut 0 bases from V and 3 bases from J, with 17 bases between. There are 17 residues in the CDR3. In germline, CDR1 is LGHDT, CDR2 YNNKEL (reference sequence). The CDR3 here is CASSQDLGSRWEETQYF. CDR3 DNA: TGTGCCAGCAGCCAAGATTTAGGCAGTCGGTGGGAAGAGACCCAGTACTTC.

V is TRBV18 and J is TRBJ2-3, with D unclear. Germline V CDR1 and CDR2: KGHSH, LQKENI. The CDR3 is 13 amino acids. Between the trimmed V and J ends, which lost 9 bases and 3 bases, there was a span of 13 bases. The DNA for the CDR3 is TGTGCCAGTTCGCTTCGAACTACAGATACGCAGTATTTT. It yields the protein CASSLRTTDTQYF.

A few counts support this clonotype. The chain employs TRBV20-1 and TRBJ1-2; D not resolved. The V and J ends lost 2 bases and 3 bases respectively, with 10 bases between them. The germline V gene encodes CDR1 DFQATT and CDR2 SNEGSKA (reference sequence). The CDR3 spans 13 residues. The CDR3 reads CSARRPDDYGYTF. The CDR3 region has the DNA TGCAGTGCTAGAAGGCCGGACGACTATGGCTACACCTTC.

The V gene is TRBV12-3 or TRBV12-4, the J gene TRBJ1-2, with 7 bases matching TRBD1. The CDR3 sequence is 13 residues long. V gave up 7 bases and J gave up 2 bases; unmatched junction bases: 4. CDR3 region: CASIRDRNYGYTF. Written as DNA, the CDR3 is TGTGCCAGCATCCGGGACAGAAACTATGGCTACACCTTC.

This clonotype occurred once. The genes are TRBV5-1 and TRBJ2-3; 8 nucleotides match TRBD2. The trim removed 6 bases at V and 6 bases at J, leaving 12 bases unmatched. CDR1 is SGHRS, CDR2 YFSETQ, per germline. The CDR3 runs 15 residues. The CDR3 DNA reads TGCGCCAGCACCCCGACTAGCGAGAATACGGATACGCAGTATTTT. Its protein is CASTPTSENTDTQYF.

V is TRBV20-1 and J is TRBJ2-5, with a tentative D call TRBD1 (6 bases). Germline-derived CDR1 and CDR2 are DFQATT and SNEGSKA (reference sequence). The CDR3 is 12 residues long. Between the trimmed V and J ends, which lost 6 bases and 5 bases, there was a span of 13 bases. The CDR3 sequence is CSARRQEETQYF. DNA for the CDR3: TGCAGTGCGAGGAGACAGGAGGAGACCCAGTACTTC.

This clonotype has only a few counts. The chain is built from TRBV28 and TRBJ2-1; TRBD2 matches at 9 bases. This CDR3 has 12 residues. From germline, CDR1 is MDHEN and CDR2 SYDVKM. Trimming removed 2 bases from V and 11 bases from J; junction bases left unmatched: 1. The chain's CDR3 is CASSLLAGQQFF. The CDR3 DNA is TGTGCCAGCAGTTTACTAGCGGGACAGCAGTTCTTC.

The rearrangement links TRBV20-1 to TRBJ1-5; 8 nucleotides line up with TRBD1. Germline loops: CDR1 DFQATT, CDR2 SNEGSKA (reference sequence). J lost 3 bases, V lost 6 bases, and 7 bases had no gene match. The CDR3 runs 14 residues. CDR3 DNA: TGCAGTGCCTCAAGGGACAGGAACAATCAGCCCCAGCATTTT. As protein: CSASRDRNNQPQHF.

CDR3 in amino acids: CASSLGGTWDIQYF. In DNA form, the CDR3 reads TGTGCCAGCAGCTTAGGGGGGACCTGGGACATTCAGTACTTC. The chain uses TRBV11-2 and TRBJ2-4; D is possibly TRBD1 or TRBD2 (5 bases each). The V gene lost 1 base and the J gene lost 8 bases, with 12 bases spanning the gap. There are 14 residues in the CDR3. The germline CDR1 and CDR2 sequences are SGHAT and FQNNGV.

This clonotype was recorded a few times. The chain couples TRBV7-9 to TRBJ2-7; D ambiguous. Trimming took 6 bases from V and 0 from J, leaving 24 bases between them. The CDR3 contains 18 residues. The germline CDR1 and CDR2 sequences are SEHNR and FQNEAQ (reference sequence). The CDR3 DNA reads TGTGCCAGCAGGCCGCCAATAGGGCTTGCGCCAAGCTCCTACGAGCAGTACTTC. It codes for CASRPPIGLAPSSYEQYF.

This chain connects TRBV12-3 or TRBV12-4 to TRBJ1-3; D call uncertain. The CDR3 runs 15 residues. V dropped 1 base and J dropped 4 bases, with 11 bases sitting between them. As DNA, the CDR3 is TGTGCCAGCAGTTTAGGTTCTCGGGGAGGAAACACCATATATTTT. The encoded protein is CASSLGSRGGNTIYF.

This clonotype was counted only a few times. The rearrangement uses TRBV5-6 and TRBJ2-6; 10 nucleotides line up with TRBD1. Per the germline V gene, CDR1 is SGHDT and CDR2 is YYEEEE. V shed 2 bases, J shed 0 bases, and the junction held 17 bases outside the gene matches. The CDR3 length is 22 residues. The CDR3 bases are TGTGCCAGCAGCTTAATGGTAGGGGACAGGGGAATCACTAGCTCTGGGGCCAACGTCCTGACTTTC. This translates into CASSLMVGDRGITSSGANVLTF.

The chain is built from TRBV20-1 and TRBJ2-5; a possible D gene is TRBD2 (6 bases). The CDR3 loop spans 13 amino acids. Between the trimmed V and J ends, which lost 5 bases and 1 base, there was a span of 11 bases. Per the germline V gene, CDR1 is DFQATT and CDR2 is SNEGSKA (reference sequence). CDR3 amino acids: CSASLGGQETQYF. The CDR3 nucleotides are TGCAGTGCTTCCCTGGGGGGCCAAGAGACCCAGTACTTC.

In DNA, the CDR3 is TGCAGTGCCCGGGCCCAAGTGACAGATACGCAGTATTTT. It codes for CSARAQVTDTQYF. The J gene is TRBJ2-3, the V gene TRBV20-1; D uncertain. V was clipped by 6 bases and J by 3 bases, with 13 bases between them. CDR3 size: 13 residues. Germline CDR1 reads DFQATT; CDR2 reads SNEGSKA (reference sequence).

This clonotype was seen more than once but under ten times. The J gene is TRBJ2-1, the V gene TRBV29-1; 7 bases line up with TRBD1. Germline trimming cut 6 bases from V and 9 bases from J; bases unmatched to any gene: 5. This CDR3 spans 11 amino acids. Germline values: CDR1 SQVTM, CDR2 ANQGSEA. The CDR3 nucleotides read TGCAGCGTCACGACAGGGATTGAGCAGTTCTTC. It encodes CSVTTGIEQFF.

V usage is TRBV7-9 and J usage is TRBJ2-3, with 12 bases fitting TRBD2. Trimming cost V 2 bases and J 3 bases; bases outside gene matches: 3. This CDR3 has 16 residues. In germline, CDR1 is SEHNR, CDR2 FQNEAQ (reference sequence). The CDR3 region is CASSLLGLAGTDTQYF. CDR3 coding DNA: TGTGCCAGCAGCTTACTGGGACTAGCGGGTACAGATACGCAGTATTTT.